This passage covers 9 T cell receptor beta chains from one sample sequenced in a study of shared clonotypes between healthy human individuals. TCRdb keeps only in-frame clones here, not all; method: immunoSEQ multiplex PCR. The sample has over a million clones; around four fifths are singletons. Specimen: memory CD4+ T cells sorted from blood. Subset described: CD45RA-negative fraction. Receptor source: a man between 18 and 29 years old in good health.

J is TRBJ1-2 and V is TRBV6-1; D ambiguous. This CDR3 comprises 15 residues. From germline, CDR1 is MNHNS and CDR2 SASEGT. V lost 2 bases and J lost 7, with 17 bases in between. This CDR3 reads CASSETYTVPGGYTF. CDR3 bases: TGTGCCAGCAGTGAAACTTATACAGTTCCGGGTGGCTACACCTTC.

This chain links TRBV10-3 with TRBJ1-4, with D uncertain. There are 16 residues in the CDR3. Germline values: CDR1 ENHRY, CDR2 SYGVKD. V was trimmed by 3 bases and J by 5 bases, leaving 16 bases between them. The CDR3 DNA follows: TGTGCCATCAGTGAAAGTTCTCCGGGGAGCAATGAAAAACTGTTTTTT. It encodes CAISESSPGSNEKLFF.

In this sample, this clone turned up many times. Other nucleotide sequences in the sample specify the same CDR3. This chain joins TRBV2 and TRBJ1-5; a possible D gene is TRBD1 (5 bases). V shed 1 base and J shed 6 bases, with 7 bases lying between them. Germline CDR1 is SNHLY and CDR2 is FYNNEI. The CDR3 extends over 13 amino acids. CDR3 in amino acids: CASSEEGAQPQHF. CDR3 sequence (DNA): TGTGCCAGCAGTGAAGAAGGGGCTCAGCCCCAGCATTTT.

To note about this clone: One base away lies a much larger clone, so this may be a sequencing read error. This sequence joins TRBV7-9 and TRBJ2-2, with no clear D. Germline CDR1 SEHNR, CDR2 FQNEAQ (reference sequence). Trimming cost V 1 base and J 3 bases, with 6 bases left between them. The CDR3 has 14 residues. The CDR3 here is CASSLVGYTGELFF. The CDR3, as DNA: TGTGCCAGCAGCTTAGTCGGGTACACCGGGGAGCTGTTTTTT.

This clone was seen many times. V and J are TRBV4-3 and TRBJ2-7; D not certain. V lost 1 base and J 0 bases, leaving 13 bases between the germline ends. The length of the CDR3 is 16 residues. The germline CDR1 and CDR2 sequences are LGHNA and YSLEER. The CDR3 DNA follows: TGCGCCAGCAGCCAAGGGGATGTGCGAAGCTCCTACGAGCAGTACTTC. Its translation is CASSQGDVRSSYEQYF.

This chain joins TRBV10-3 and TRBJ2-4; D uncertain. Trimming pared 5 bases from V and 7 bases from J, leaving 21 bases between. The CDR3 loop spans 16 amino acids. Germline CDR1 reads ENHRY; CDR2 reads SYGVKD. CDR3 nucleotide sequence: TGTGCCATCAGTTCCAAGCCGGGTATCATCGGCAACATTCAGTACTTC. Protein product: CAISSKPGIIGNIQYF.

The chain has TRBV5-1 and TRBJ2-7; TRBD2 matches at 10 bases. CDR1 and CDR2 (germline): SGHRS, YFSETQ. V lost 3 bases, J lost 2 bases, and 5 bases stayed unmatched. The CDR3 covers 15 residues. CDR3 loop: CASSSLAGGPYEQYF. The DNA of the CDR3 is TGCGCCAGCAGCTCATTAGCGGGGGGCCCCTACGAGCAGTACTTC.

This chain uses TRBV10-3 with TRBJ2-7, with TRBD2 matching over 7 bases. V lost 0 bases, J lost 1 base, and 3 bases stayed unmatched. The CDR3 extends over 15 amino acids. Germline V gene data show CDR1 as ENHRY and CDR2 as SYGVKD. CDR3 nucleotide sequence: TGTGCCATCAGTGAGTCGGCTAGCGGATCCTACGAGCAGTACTTC. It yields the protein CAISESASGSYEQYF.

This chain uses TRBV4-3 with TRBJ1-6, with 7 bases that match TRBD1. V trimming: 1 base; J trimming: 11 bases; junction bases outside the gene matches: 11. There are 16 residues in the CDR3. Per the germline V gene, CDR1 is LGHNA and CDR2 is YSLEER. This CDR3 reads CASSQGGQALQAPLHF. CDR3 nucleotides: TGCGCCAGCAGCCAAGGCGGACAGGCCCTACAGGCACCCCTCCACTTT.